The 10 T cell receptor beta chains listed next were all sequenced from one sample in a study of blood T cell repertoires in COVID-19. Libraries were prepared by immunoSEQ multiplex PCR; TCRdb keeps only in-frame clonotypes and omits some of them. Among approximately 91,000 clones listed, around 72% were seen once. Sequencing used peripheral blood. These TCRs come from a man between 65 and 85 years old with acute or convalescent COVID-19.

In this sample, this clone turned up once. The chain is built from TRBV7-7 and TRBJ2-5, with 11 bases matching TRBD1. This CDR3 has 13 residues. Per the germline V gene, CDR1 is SSHAT and CDR2 is FNYEAQ (reference sequence). The CDR3, as DNA: TGTGCTAGCGGCGGACAGGGGGCCGAGACCCAGTACTTC. Protein: CASGGQGAETQYF.

This clone was observed a few times. The chain combines TRBV7-9 with TRBJ2-7; no clear D gene. The CDR3 covers 13 residues. CDR1 SEHNR and CDR2 FQNEAQ come from the germline V gene (reference sequence). V was trimmed by 2 bases and J by 5 bases, leaving 10 bases between them. The CDR3 here is CASSLHGEDEQYF. The CDR3 nucleotides are TGTGCCAGCAGCTTACACGGCGAGGACGAGCAGTACTTC.

The chain has TRBV18 and TRBJ1-2; D gene unclear. The CDR3 is made up of 13 amino acids. V lost 2 bases and J 6 bases, leaving 10 bases between the germline ends. Germline V gives CDR1 KGHSH, CDR2 LQKENI. CDR3 in DNA: TGTGCCAGCTCACCAGGGAGGGTAGATGGCTACACCTTC. Translated: CASSPGRVDGYTF. The full variable domain, with the rest looked up from reference TRBV18 and TRBJ1-2, is NAGVMQNPRHLVRRRGQEARLRCSPMKGHSHVYWYRQLPEEGLKFMVYLQKENIIDESGMPKERFSAEFPKEGPSILRIQQVVRGDSAAYFCASSPGRVDGYTFGSGTRLTVV.

V is TRBV2 and J is TRBJ2-3; D is unresolved. V was shortened by 7 bases and J by 2 bases, with 19 bases between the two germline ends. This CDR3 has 16 residues. CDR1 and CDR2 (germline): SNHLY, FYNNEI. Here the CDR3 reads CASTDLSGSPTDTQYF. CDR3 coding DNA: TGTGCCAGCACTGACCTATCCGGGTCTCCCACAGATACGCAGTATTTT.

The chain employs TRBV7-2 and TRBJ2-5; D uncertain. The CDR3 consists of 14 residues. V lost 3 bases and J lost 2, with 10 bases in between. Per germline, CDR1 SGHTA and CDR2 FQGNSA. As DNA, the CDR3 is TGTGCCAGCAGCTTGGGCCGCCCACAAGAGACCCAGTACTTC. It specifies CASSLGRPQETQYF.

This chain connects TRBV18 to TRBJ2-1, with D uncertain. This CDR3 region has 12 residues. V was cut by 3 bases and J by 4 bases, with 4 bases left in between. Germline CDR1 and CDR2: KGHSH and LQKENI. The CDR3 protein is CASSPRYNEQFF. In DNA, the CDR3 is TGTGCCAGCTCACCCCGGTACAATGAGCAGTTCTTC. Based on the CDR3 plus reference TRBV18 and TRBJ2-1, the full variable domain is NAGVMQNPRHLVRRRGQEARLRCSPMKGHSHVYWYRQLPEEGLKFMVYLQKENIIDESGMPKERFSAEFPKEGPSILRIQQVVRGDSAAYFCASSPRYNEQFFGPGTRLTVL.

This chain links TRBV5-1 with TRBJ2-3, with 7 bases aligning to TRBD1. The CDR3 is 14 residues long. Germline CDR1 is SGHRS and CDR2 is YFSETQ. The junction had 8 bases not matched to a gene; V was cut back by 4 bases and J by 6 bases. The DNA for the CDR3 is TGCGCCAGCAGCCCGGGACAGCAGATGGATACGCAGTATTTT. Translating it yields CASSPGQQMDTQYF.

This clone was detected only once. The V call is TRBV6-5, the J call TRBJ1-4; TRBD1 agrees at 7 bases. From germline, CDR1 is MNHEY and CDR2 SVGAGI. The CDR3 totals 13 residues. Germline trimming cut 10 bases from V and 7 bases from J; bases unmatched to any gene: 9. CDR3 loop: CATKGGVGEKLFF. In DNA form, the CDR3 reads TGTGCCACCAAAGGGGGCGTGGGTGAAAAACTGTTTTTT.

This clone was seen more than once but under ten times. V gene TRBV5-8 combines with J gene TRBJ2-7, with 7 bases lining up with TRBD1. V shed 4 bases, J shed 5 bases, and the junction held 6 bases outside the gene matches. Germline V gives CDR1 SGHTS, CDR2 YDEGEE. This CDR3 is built from 13 residues. CDR3 sequence reads: CASSPLDRDEQYF. CDR3 nucleotides: TGTGCCAGCAGCCCCCTAGACAGGGACGAGCAGTACTTC. The full variable domain, completed using reference TRBV5-8 and TRBJ2-7, is EAGVTQSPTHLIKTRGQQATLRCSPISGHTSVYWYQQALGLGLQFLLWYDEGEERNRGNFPPRFSGRQFPNYSSELNVNALELEDSALYLCASSPLDRDEQYFGPGTRLTVT.

This chain uses TRBV11-1 with TRBJ1-2; D might be TRBD1 (6 bases). The CDR3 spans 15 residues. Trimming removed 4 bases from V and 6 bases from J, with 18 bases in between. Germline V gene sequence: CDR1 SGHAT, CDR2 FQDESV (reference sequence). CDR3 in DNA: TGTGCCAGCAGCTATAATCAGGGGATAAGCGATGGCTACACCTTC. It specifies CASSYNQGISDGYTF.